This T cell receptor (beta chain) was recorded in a study of patients and donors after allogeneic stem cell transplantation. Looked up from germline, CDR1 is LGHNT and CDR2 is FRNRAP. The length of the CDR3 is 18 residues. The V and J ends lost 0 bases and 3 bases, in that order; junction bases with no gene match: 5. In TCRdb, the RT-PCR reads were re-called with MiXCR into one record per CDR3 protein. The sample records approximately 140,000 distinct CDR3 sequences, approximately 40% being singletons. This clonotype was seen a handful of times. The chain couples TRBV12-5 to TRBJ1-6, with 10 bases fitting TRBD1. This TCR derives from a human donor who was either an allogeneic HSCT recipient or a stem cell or donor lymphocyte infusion donor (not recorded which). It is not recorded whose cells these are; they may come from a transplant donor. Material for sequencing was blood, either unsorted or a sorted T cell fraction (not recorded which). The CDR3 loop reads CASGLVPGQGHYNSPLHF. DNA of the CDR3: TGTGCTAGTGGTTTGGTGCCGGGACAGGGGCACTATAATTCACCCCTCCACTTT.